The 20 T cell receptor beta chains below come from one sample, sequenced in a study of cytomegalovirus exposure and HLA in healthy donors. PCR used 60 Vbeta primers and 13 Jbeta primers. TCRdb's copy holds only in-frame clones and misses some; the assay was immunoSEQ multiplex PCR. Found here are around 130,000 clones, around 70% of them singletons; the top ten hold 6.6%. The sample consisted of PBMCs. The receptors originated from a middle-aged man in good health and CMV-seropositive.

The genes are TRBV7-6 and TRBJ2-5; D perhaps matches TRBD1 (5 bases). Germline CDR1 is SGHVS and CDR2 is FNYEAQ. The CDR3 has 14 residues. Trimming removed 3 bases from V and 5 bases from J, with 13 bases in between. CDR3 sequence: CASSFSGQGETQYF. The CDR3 coding sequence is TGTGCCAGCAGCTTTTCAGGGCAAGGCGAGACCCAGTACTTC.

The CDR3 DNA is TGTGCCACCGTGGAGGTTGGTTCCTACGAGCAGTACTTC. Translation gives CATVEVGSYEQYF. The chain links TRBV21-1 to TRBJ2-7; TRBD2 is taken as the D call from the table, unchecked against the DNA. TRBV21-1 is an annotated pseudogene. The CDR3 loop spans 13 amino acids.

As regards this clone: The same CDR3 can be traced to other DNA sequences in this sample. The chain carries TRBV5-1 and TRBJ2-1, with D perhaps matching TRBD1 (5 bases). V was trimmed by 1 base and J by 5 bases, leaving 10 bases between them. CDR1 is SGHRS and CDR2 is YFSETQ in the germline V gene. The CDR3 sequence is 14 residues long. CDR3 sequence: CASSLLGRDNEQFF. The CDR3 DNA reads TGCGCCAGCAGCTTGCTTGGCAGGGACAATGAGCAGTTCTTC.

This rearrangement joins TRBV5-1 to TRBJ2-5; 7 positions agree with TRBD2. The J call is in doubt because the DNA end fits TRBJ2-7 better. Germline V gene lookup returns CDR1 SGHRS and CDR2 YFSETQ. CDR3 length equals 16 residues. The CDR3 sequence: CASSLDGGGSSYEQYF. As DNA, the CDR3 is TGCGCCAGCAGCTTGGACGGCGGGGGAAGCTCCTACGAGCAGTACTTC.

V and J are TRBV4-1 and TRBJ2-1, with 7 bases aligning to TRBD2. The CDR3 is 15 residues long. Germline loops: CDR1 MGHRA, CDR2 YSYEKL. J gave up 6 bases and V 1 base, and 6 bases lay outside the gene matches. The CDR3 coding sequence is TGCGCCAGCAGCCAAGCAGGCACGGGGGGCAATGAGCAGTTCTTC. Translated: CASSQAGTGGNEQFF.

The V and J genes are TRBV5-1 and TRBJ2-2, with 9 bases fitting TRBD1. CDR1 is SGHRS and CDR2 is YFSETQ in the germline V gene. CDR3 length equals 14 residues. The trim removed 4 bases at V and 8 bases at J, leaving 6 bases unmatched. CDR3 nucleotide sequence: TGCGCCAGCAGCCTTGGACAGGGGTCGGGGGAGCTGTTTTTT. This sequence encodes CASSLGQGSGELFF.

The CDR3 loop reads CASSFLDRGPLAGANVLTF. The CDR3 coding sequence is TGTGCCAGCAGCTTCTTGGACAGGGGGCCTTTGGCCGGGGCCAACGTCCTGACTTTC. The chain carries TRBV7-9 and TRBJ2-6, with TRBD1 matching over 11 bases. The CDR3 sequence is 19 residues long. From germline, CDR1 is SEHNR and CDR2 FQNEAQ (reference sequence). V shed 3 bases and J 4 bases; nucleotides not matched to a gene: 11.

The chain is built from TRBV4-2 and TRBJ1-5; D is perhaps TRBD1 (6 bases). Between the trimmed V and J ends, which lost 2 bases and 5 bases, there was a span of 10 bases. Germline CDR1 reads LGHNA; CDR2 reads YNFKEQ. There are 14 residues in the CDR3. CDR3 loop: CASSQRQEYQPQHF. The CDR3 region has the DNA TGTGCCAGCAGCCAACGACAGGAATATCAGCCCCAGCATTTT.

The gene calls are TRBV2 and TRBJ2-5; D is possibly TRBD2 (6 bases). The end of the DNA is better explained by TRBJ2-7, so the J call may be wrong. Germline CDR1 SNHLY, CDR2 FYNNEI. This CDR3 is 16 amino acids long. DNA of the CDR3: TGTGCCAGCAGTAGCTCGGGGCTAGCGCCTCCCTACGAGCAGTACTTC. This sequence encodes CASSSSGLAPPYEQYF.

The genes are TRBV9 and TRBJ2-2; no firm D call. Germline loops: CDR1 SGDLS, CDR2 YYNGEE. V gave up 4 bases and J gave up 8 bases, with 9 bases separating them. The CDR3 has 12 amino acids. This chain's CDR3 is CASSFLAGELFF. Here the CDR3 DNA reads TGTGCCAGCAGCTTCCTCGCGGGGGAGCTGTTTTTT.

The sample holds a few counts of this clone. This sequence joins TRBV11-2 and TRBJ1-2; TRBD1 agrees at 7 bases. V gave up 5 bases and J gave up 4 bases; unmatched junction bases: 10. CDR3 length: 15 amino acids. Germline V gene sequence: CDR1 SGHAT, CDR2 FQNNGV. CDR3 loop: CASSIGTAAVYGYTF. CDR3 nucleotides: TGTGCCAGCAGCATTGGGACAGCCGCTGTCTATGGCTACACCTTC. The variable domain in full, completed from reference TRBV11-2 and TRBJ1-2, reads EAGVAQSPRYKIIEKRQSVAFWCNPISGHATLYWYQQILGQGPKLLIQFQNNGVVDDSQLPKDRFSAERLKGVDSTLKIQPAKLEDSAVYLCASSIGTAAVYGYTFGSGTRLTVV.

The J gene is TRBJ2-5, the V gene TRBV5-6; weak D call: TRBD2 (7 bases). Germline values: CDR1 SGHDT, CDR2 YYEEEE. The CDR3 has 16 residues. Trimming pared 4 bases from V and 4 bases from J, leaving 20 bases between. CDR3 residues: CASSRVKTGRGETQYF. CDR3 in DNA: TGTGCCAGCAGCCGAGTGAAAACAGGGAGGGGAGAGACCCAGTACTTC. The full variable domain, rest sourced from reference TRBV5-6 and TRBJ2-5, is DAGVTQSPTHLIKTRGQQVTLRCSPKSGHDTVSWYQQALGQGPQFIFQYYEEEERQRGNFPDRFSGHQFPNYSSELNVNALLLGDSALYLCASSRVKTGRGETQYFGPGTRLLVL.

This clone was counted a few times. V gene TRBV5-6 combines with J gene TRBJ1-2; the match to TRBD1 covers 7 bases. Germline CDR1 is SGHDT and CDR2 is YYEEEE. V gave up 4 bases and J gave up 4 bases; unmatched junction bases: 4. The CDR3 is 13 residues long. CDR3 nucleotide sequence: TGTGCCAGCAGCGTACAGGGGAGCTATGGCTACACCTTC. Translating gives CASSVQGSYGYTF.

In this sample, this clone turned up once. The chain has TRBV5-6 and TRBJ2-7; 10 nucleotides align to TRBD1. The germline V gene has CDR1 SGHDT and CDR2 YYEEEE. The CDR3 contains 14 residues. The junction had 2 bases not matched to a gene; V was cut back by 0 bases and J by 5 bases. Written as DNA, the CDR3 is TGTGCCAGCAGCTTGGGGACAGGGGGAGACGAGCAGTACTTC. It translates to CASSLGTGGDEQYF. Variable domain in full (rest from reference TRBV5-6 and TRBJ2-7): DAGVTQSPTHLIKTRGQQVTLRCSPKSGHDTVSWYQQALGQGPQFIFQYYEEEERQRGNFPDRFSGHQFPNYSSELNVNALLLGDSALYLCASSLGTGGDEQYFGPGTRLTVT.

This CDR3 is CASYPGTGVTEAFF. DNA for the CDR3: TGTGCCAGCTATCCCGGGACAGGGGTAACTGAAGCTTTCTTT. This chain uses TRBV28 with TRBJ1-1, with 10 positions matching TRBD1. This CDR3 has 14 amino acids. The germline CDR1 and CDR2 sequences are MDHEN and SYDVKM. Losses at the gene ends were 8 bases for V and 5 bases for J; bases not matched to a gene: 8. The full variable domain, its missing parts supplied by reference TRBV28 and TRBJ1-1, is DVKVTQSSRYLVKRTGEKVFLECVQDMDHENMFWYRQDPGLGLRLIYFSYDVKMKEKGDIPEGYSVSREKKERFSLILESASTNQTSMYLCASYPGTGVTEAFFGQGTRLTVV.

V usage is TRBV7-6 and J usage is TRBJ2-5; D remains unclear. CDR3 length equals 12 residues. The germline V gene encodes CDR1 SGHVS and CDR2 FNYEAQ. Trimming stripped 6 bases from V and 4 bases from J, with 9 bases between. The CDR3 loop reads CASSLRGETQYF. CDR3 in DNA: TGTGCCAGCAGTTTACGAGGAGAGACCCAGTACTTC.

As regards this clone: Other DNA sequences in this sample translate to the same CDR3. V and J are TRBV5-4 and TRBJ2-7, with 13 positions matching TRBD2. CDR1 and CDR2 (germline): SGHNT, YYREEE (reference sequence). The CDR3 is 16 amino acids. The V and J ends lost 4 bases and 1 base, in that order; junction bases with no gene match: 5. Here the CDR3 reads CASSSGLAGVSYEQYF. The CDR3, as DNA: TGTGCCAGCAGCAGCGGACTAGCGGGAGTGTCCTACGAGCAGTACTTC.

The count of this clone is one. The rearrangement links TRBV9 to TRBJ1-1; TRBD1 matches 7 bases. The length of the CDR3 is 14 residues. CDR1 and CDR2 from the germline V gene are SGDLS and YYNGEE. V lost 5 bases, J lost 3 bases, and 7 bases stayed unmatched. The CDR3 here is CASSATGYDTEAFF. CDR3 coding DNA: TGTGCCAGCAGTGCGACAGGGTACGACACTGAAGCTTTCTTT.

This CDR3 reads CASNRQGLDEQFF. The CDR3 DNA follows: TGTGCCAGCAACAGACAGGGTTTAGATGAGCAGTTCTTC. This sequence joins TRBV5-4 and TRBJ2-1, with TRBD1 matching over 7 bases. The trim removed 6 bases at V and 8 bases at J, leaving 8 bases unmatched. The CDR3 consists of 13 residues. The germline V gene encodes CDR1 SGHNT and CDR2 YYREEE (reference sequence).

This chain links TRBV5-5 with TRBJ1-1; D call uncertain. Deletions cut 7 bases from V and 1 base from J, with 11 bases between. Germline CDR1 reads SGHKS; CDR2 reads YYEKEE (reference sequence). This CDR3 contains 13 residues. The CDR3 loop is CASAPYPNTEAFF. CDR3 nucleotides: TGTGCCAGCGCGCCCTACCCGAACACTGAAGCTTTCTTT.